The 13 T cell receptor beta chains below all came from one sample that was sequenced in a study of shared clonotypes between healthy human individuals. The repertoire was sequenced with immunoSEQ multiplex PCR; TCRdb's copy has only in-frame clones and lacks some. The profile shows millions of clones, 85% to 95% of them singletons. Sequencing was carried out using naive CD4+ T cells sorted from blood. Regarding subset: CD45RA+ positively selected. The receptors here all came from a man in his late teens or twenties in good health.

The chain recombines TRBV6-5 with TRBJ2-3; D is perhaps TRBD1 (6 bases). The V gene's germline CDR1 is MNHEY and CDR2 SVGAGI. Trimming cost V 5 bases and J 0 bases, with 12 bases left between them. The CDR3 runs to 15 residues. DNA of the CDR3: TGTGCCAGCAGTGCCTCAGGGGTTAGCACAGATACGCAGTATTTT. Translated, it gives CASSASGVSTDTQYF.

CDR3 region: CASSPGSIYYGYTF. As DNA, the CDR3 is TGTGCCAGCAGTCCAGGGAGTATATACTATGGCTACACCTTC. The gene calls are TRBV6-6 and TRBJ1-2; maybe TRBD1 (5 bases). This CDR3 comprises 14 residues. Looked up from germline, CDR1 is MNHNY and CDR2 is SVGAGI (reference sequence). Between the trimmed V and J ends, which lost 5 bases and 3 bases, there was a span of 13 bases.

The chain carries TRBV28 and TRBJ1-4; D call uncertain. The ends were cut back, 3 bases at V and 2 bases at J, with 10 bases in the middle. The CDR3 has 15 residues. Germline values: CDR1 MDHEN, CDR2 SYDVKM. The CDR3 region is CASSFGGVTNEKLFF. CDR3 DNA: TGTGCCAGCAGTTTCGGCGGGGTGACTAATGAAAAACTGTTTTTT.

This clone was found once. The rearrangement links TRBV7-9 to TRBJ2-2; no reliable D call. CDR1 is SEHNR and CDR2 is FQNEAQ in the germline V gene (reference sequence). The CDR3 is 15 residues long. V was shortened by 3 bases and J by 1 base, with 9 bases between the two germline ends. The CDR3 nucleotides are TGTGCCAGCAGCTTTCTCACGGGGAACACCGGGGAGCTGTTTTTT. It specifies CASSFLTGNTGELFF. Full variable domain (missing parts from reference TRBV7-9 and TRBJ2-2): DTGVSQNPRHKITKRGQNVTFRCDPISEHNRLYWYRQTLGQGPEFLTYFQNEAQLEKSRLLSDRFSAERPKGSFSTLEIQRTEQGDSAMYLCASSFLTGNTGELFFGEGSRLTVL.

The chain is built from TRBV5-6 and TRBJ2-7; tentatively, D is TRBD1 (6 bases). Trimming left V 2 bases short and J 2 bases short, with 14 bases between. In germline, CDR1 is SGHDT, CDR2 YYEEEE. The CDR3 consists of 15 residues. The CDR3 reads CASSFELGQTYEQYF. The CDR3 coding sequence is TGTGCCAGCAGCTTTGAACTAGGACAGACCTACGAGCAGTACTTC.

As for this clone: This same CDR3 is encoded by further DNA sequences in the sample. CDR3 nucleotide sequence: TGTGCCAGCTCACCGGATAGGGGGCCTACTGAAGCTTTCTTT. Protein product: CASSPDRGPTEAFF. The V call is TRBV18, the J call TRBJ1-1; 7 nucleotides match TRBD1. Looked up from germline, CDR1 is KGHSH and CDR2 is LQKENI. V trimming: 3 bases; J trimming: 5 bases; junction bases outside the gene matches: 6. CDR3 size: 14 residues.

Comments on this clone: This same CDR3 is encoded by further DNA sequences in the sample. Here the CDR3 DNA reads TGTGCCTGGGCCTCTGGAAACACCATATATTTT. It translates to CAWASGNTIYF. This chain connects TRBV30 to TRBJ1-3; D remains ambiguous. There are 11 residues in the CDR3. The germline V gene encodes CDR1 GTSNPN and CDR2 SVGIG (reference sequence). V lost 5 bases and J 0 bases, leaving 2 bases between the germline ends.

The CDR3 here is CASSEWSDDSPLHF. CDR3 in DNA: TGTGCCAGCAGCGAGTGGTCAGACGATTCACCCCTCCACTTT. The chain combines TRBV11-1 with TRBJ1-6; D remains unclear. Germline V gene lookup returns CDR1 SGHAT and CDR2 FQDESV (reference sequence). Deletions cut 5 bases from V and 8 bases from J, with 13 bases between. This CDR3 is 14 amino acids long.

This chain uses TRBV28 with TRBJ2-3, with D possibly being TRBD2 (5 bases). The V end was cut by 2 bases, the J end by 4 bases, with 10 bases between. The CDR3 has 14 residues. The germline V gene has CDR1 MDHEN and CDR2 SYDVKM. CDR3 residues: CASSLSSGADTQYF. As DNA, the CDR3 is TGTGCCAGCAGTTTAAGTTCCGGGGCAGATACGCAGTATTTT.

Concerning this clone: Other DNA sequences in this specimen translate into the identical CDR3. The chain has TRBV5-1 and TRBJ2-6; D unclear. The CDR3 runs 15 residues. Per the germline V gene, CDR1 is SGHRS and CDR2 is YFSETQ. V lost 0 bases and J 0 bases, leaving 4 bases between the germline ends. The DNA for the CDR3 is TGCGCCAGCAGCTTGGAGCCCTCTGGGGCCAACGTCCTGACTTTC. It encodes CASSLEPSGANVLTF.

The chain carries TRBV7-2 and TRBJ2-2; possible D gene TRBD1, 5 bases. Trimming took off 11 bases at V and 2 bases at J, with 18 bases between the two ends. In germline, CDR1 is SGHTA, CDR2 FQGNSA. The CDR3 totals 15 residues. The CDR3 DNA reads as TGTGCCTACCGTGACAGCGACCGAAACACCGGGGAGCTGTTTTTT. This encodes CAYRDSDRNTGELFF.

The gene calls are TRBV13 and TRBJ1-5; tentatively, D is TRBD1 (5 bases). Germline V gives CDR1 PRHDT, CDR2 FYEKMQ (reference sequence). CDR3 size: 13 residues. The germline V and J ends were trimmed by 6 bases and 3 bases, with 9 bases remaining between them. The CDR3 protein is CASRRQNNQPQHF. In DNA, the CDR3 is TGTGCCAGCAGGAGACAGAACAATCAGCCCCAGCATTTT.

The chain recombines TRBV30 with TRBJ1-4, with TRBD1 identical over 7 bases. CDR3 size: 13 residues. V was pared by 6 bases and J by 5 bases, with 6 bases of the junction left unmatched. CDR1 GTSNPN and CDR2 SVGIG come from the germline V gene (reference sequence). The CDR3 reads CACRGQPNEKLFF. The DNA for the CDR3 is TGTGCCTGTAGGGGACAGCCAAATGAAAAACTGTTTTTT.